Each of the 22 T cell receptor beta chains below was sequenced from the same sample in a study of Ad26.COV2.S vaccination and SARS-CoV-2 variants. The protocol was immunoSEQ multiplex PCR, while the TCRdb copy is restricted to in-frame clones and leaves out a portion. Of about 320,000 clones detected, about 86% appear once; the ten largest clones hold roughly 1.9%. As for treatment: roughly 18 received Ad26.COV2.S at low or high dose, single or two shots; several received placebo; per-sample allocation not given. The investigators took samples on day 63 after the first vaccine or placebo injection. Sequenced material: peripheral blood, taken in a trial of Ad26.COV2.S vaccine versus placebo. These receptors came from a person aged 18-65 years who received the Ad26.COV2.S COVID-19 vaccine or a placebo.

The chain combines TRBV6-1 with TRBJ1-2; a weak D match, TRBD1 (5 bases). Looked up from germline, CDR1 is MNHNS and CDR2 is SASEGT. The CDR3 sequence is 11 residues long. V lost 10 bases and J lost 3, with 9 bases in between. CDR3 bases: TGTGCCATCAGGGAGGACTATGGCTACACCTTC. It encodes CAIREDYGYTF.

This chain uses TRBV13 with TRBJ2-5; 11 bases align to TRBD1. Germline V gives CDR1 PRHDT, CDR2 FYEKMQ (reference sequence). With V trimmed by 5 bases and J by 5 bases, 10 bases remained unmatched. The CDR3 has 16 amino acids. The CDR3 DNA reads as TGTGCCAGCAGCGCCGGGACAGGGGGTTATTCGGAGACCCAGTACTTC. This encodes CASSAGTGGYSETQYF.

This clone was found once. V usage is TRBV5-1 and J usage is TRBJ2-3, with 10 bases lining up with TRBD1. CDR1 SGHRS and CDR2 YFSETQ come from the germline V gene. V was pared by 9 bases and J by 1 base, with 11 bases of the junction left unmatched. This CDR3 has 16 amino acids. The CDR3 DNA reads as TGCGCCACTAAATTTGCCGGGACAGGGGGCACAGATACGCAGTATTTT. Translated: CATKFAGTGGTDTQYF. The full variable domain, in which reference TRBV5-1 and TRBJ2-3 provide the parts outside the CDR3, is KAGVTQTPRYLIKTRGQQVTLSCSPISGHRSVSWYQQTPGQGLQFLFEYFSETQRNKGNFPGRFSGRQFSNSRSEMNVSTLELGDSALYLCATKFAGTGGTDTQYFGPGTRLTVL.

This rearrangement joins TRBV30 to TRBJ2-7, with D uncertain. V was pared by 4 bases and J by 1 base, with 11 bases between. Looked up from germline, CDR1 is GTSNPN and CDR2 is SVGIG (reference sequence). The CDR3 covers 13 residues. CDR3 sequence (DNA): TGTGCCTGGAACGGACCCTTGTCCTACGAGCAGTACTTC. Amino acid sequence: CAWNGPLSYEQYF.

This rearrangement joins TRBV10-2 to TRBJ1-5; D is possibly TRBD1 (5 bases). V shed 7 bases and J shed 7 bases, with 14 bases lying between them. The CDR3 totals 13 residues. Per the germline V gene, CDR1 is WSHSY and CDR2 is SAAADI. The DNA for the CDR3 is TGCGCCAGCACCGGGGCCTGGGGGCAGCCCCAGCATTTT. Protein: CASTGAWGQPQHF.

The chain couples TRBV18 to TRBJ1-4; tentatively, D is TRBD1 (5 bases). CDR1 is KGHSH and CDR2 is LQKENI in the germline V gene. This CDR3 is 14 amino acids long. V lost 3 bases, J lost 10 bases, and 15 bases lay in between. The CDR3 region has the DNA TGTGCCAGCTCACCGGGCAAGGGGCGAGGAAAACTGTTTTTT. This gives the protein CASSPGKGRGKLFF. Complete variable domain (other parts from reference TRBV18 and TRBJ1-4): NAGVMQNPRHLVRRRGQEARLRCSPMKGHSHVYWYRQLPEEGLKFMVYLQKENIIDESGMPKERFSAEFPKEGPSILRIQQVVRGDSAAYFCASSPGKGRGKLFFGSGTQLSVL.

The J gene is TRBJ1-3, the V gene TRBV4-1; a possible D gene is TRBD1 (5 bases). The germline V gene encodes CDR1 MGHRA and CDR2 YSYEKL. Trimming left V 5 bases short and J 0 bases short, with 17 bases between. The CDR3 spans 17 residues. CDR3: CASSTRGAASSGNTIYF. As DNA, the CDR3 is TGCGCCAGCAGCACACGCGGGGCAGCTAGCTCTGGAAACACCATATATTTT.

The rearrangement uses TRBV28 and TRBJ2-5; D call uncertain. In germline, CDR1 is MDHEN, CDR2 SYDVKM. Trimming took off 2 bases at V and 1 base at J, with 11 bases between the two ends. There are 15 residues in the CDR3. For the CDR3, the DNA is TGTGCCAGCAGTTTAGGCGGAGAAACCCAAGAGACCCAGTACTTC. This encodes CASSLGGETQETQYF.

The V gene is TRBV14, the J gene TRBJ2-1, with D perhaps assigned TRBD1 or TRBD2 (5 bases each). Germline assignment: CDR1 SGHDN and CDR2 FVKESK. The V end was cut by 4 bases, the J end by 2 bases, with 9 bases between. The CDR3 covers 14 residues. CDR3 nucleotide sequence: TGTGCCAGCAGCCGCCTGGGGGCCTACAATGAGCAGTTCTTC. Its translation is CASSRLGAYNEQFF. The full variable domain, completed using reference TRBV14 and TRBJ2-1, is EAGVTQFPSHSVIEKGQTVTLRCDPISGHDNLYWYRRVMGKEIKFLLHFVKESKQDESGMPNNRFLAERTGGTYSTLKVQPAELEDSGVYFCASSRLGAYNEQFFGPGTRLTVL.

The rearrangement joins TRBV6-2 or TRBV6-3 to TRBJ1-5, with 9 positions matching TRBD1. The J segment lost 2 bases and the V segment lost 5 bases, leaving 10 bases of the junction unmatched. The CDR3 runs to 17 residues. The V gene's germline CDR1 is MNHEY and CDR2 SVGEGT. The CDR3 DNA reads TGTGCCAGCAGTCCGGGACAGGGCGCGGGAGGCAATCAGCCCCAGCATTTT. It is translated as CASSPGQGAGGNQPQHF.

The chain has TRBV18 and TRBJ2-3; 8 nucleotides align to TRBD1. This CDR3 is 17 amino acids long. The V segment lost 1 base and the J segment 5 bases; nucleotides outside the gene matches: 11. Germline CDR1 and CDR2: KGHSH and LQKENI. The CDR3, as DNA: TGTGCCAGCTCACCACTCGAATTCAGGGGGCGAGGAGATACGCAGTATTTT. It translates to CASSPLEFRGRGDTQYF.

The chain carries TRBV15 and TRBJ1-2; D is possibly TRBD1 (6 bases). This CDR3 spans 14 amino acids. Germline V gives CDR1 LNHNV, CDR2 YYDKDF (reference sequence). The V end was cut by 3 bases, the J end by 4 bases, with 12 bases between. In DNA form, the CDR3 reads TGTGCCACCAGCAGCTTTGGGACAATCTATGGCTACACCTTC. It is translated as CATSSFGTIYGYTF.

This rearrangement joins TRBV7-2 to TRBJ1-5, with TRBD1 as a possible D gene (6 bases). Trimming cost V 1 base and J 6 bases, with 13 bases left between them. The CDR3 covers 15 residues. Germline CDR1 SGHTA, CDR2 FQGNSA. The CDR3 is CASSLGGTMGQPQHF. CDR3 nucleotide sequence: TGTGCCAGCAGCTTAGGGGGGACAATGGGTCAGCCCCAGCATTTT.

The chain combines TRBV5-5 with TRBJ1-1, with 9 bases identical to TRBD1. Germline V gives CDR1 SGHKS, CDR2 YYEKEE (reference sequence). The CDR3 is 17 amino acids. The V gene end was trimmed by 4 bases and the J gene end by 1 base; junction bases not matched to a gene: 11. The CDR3 here is CASSLAGTGNRNTEAFF. CDR3 sequence (DNA): TGTGCCAGCAGCCTGGCCGGGACAGGGAACAGGAACACTGAAGCTTTCTTT.

The rearrangement joins TRBV19 to TRBJ1-1; D perhaps matches TRBD1 (5 bases). Looked up from germline, CDR1 is LNHDA and CDR2 is SQIVND (reference sequence). Trimming cost V 10 bases and J 3 bases, with 15 bases left between them. This CDR3 has 13 amino acids. CDR3 sequence: CAIQGASDTEAFF. The CDR3 coding sequence is TGTGCCATTCAAGGGGCTTCGGACACTGAAGCTTTCTTT.

V is TRBV5-5 and J is TRBJ2-7; 10 bases are a match to TRBD1. The CDR3 contains 16 residues. Losses at the gene ends were 4 bases for V and 0 bases for J; bases not matched to a gene: 7. Per the germline V gene, CDR1 is SGHKS and CDR2 is YYEKEE (reference sequence). CDR3 nucleotide sequence: TGTGCCAGCAGCCCATGGGGACAGGGGAGCTCCTACGAGCAGTACTTC. Amino acids: CASSPWGQGSSYEQYF.

The chain has TRBV29-1 and TRBJ1-2; no definite D call. Germline CDR1 SQVTM, CDR2 ANQGSEA. The CDR3 extends over 13 amino acids. Trimming stripped 0 bases from V and 8 bases from J, with 13 bases between. The CDR3, as DNA: TGCAGCGTTGAAGATCGATACGTGGGAGGCTACACCTTC. It is translated as CSVEDRYVGGYTF.

The gene calls are TRBV5-8 and TRBJ1-6; D remains ambiguous. CDR1 SGHTS and CDR2 YDEGEE come from the germline V gene. The CDR3 length is 14 residues. The V end was cut by 0 bases, the J end by 10 bases, with 11 bases between. CDR3 coding DNA: TGTGCCAGCAGCTTGGCTCAGGCGAAATCACCCCTCCACTTT. Its translation: CASSLAQAKSPLHF.

The rearrangement links TRBV18 to TRBJ1-1, with 7 bases matching TRBD1. CDR3 length: 14 residues. The germline V gene encodes CDR1 KGHSH and CDR2 LQKENI. Trimming at V came to 5 bases and at J to 7 bases, leaving 10 bases not matched to a gene. CDR3 bases: TGTGCCAGCTCAGCAACCGGGACAGCAAGTGAAGCTTTCTTT. Its translation is CASSATGTASEAFF. Complete variable domain (other parts from reference TRBV18 and TRBJ1-1): NAGVMQNPRHLVRRRGQEARLRCSPMKGHSHVYWYRQLPEEGLKFMVYLQKENIIDESGMPKERFSAEFPKEGPSILRIQQVVRGDSAAYFCASSATGTASEAFFGQGTRLTVV.

V usage is TRBV18 and J usage is TRBJ1-1; D is ambiguous. The CDR3 runs to 16 residues. The germline gives CDR1 KGHSH, CDR2 LQKENI. V lost 3 bases and J lost 0, with 14 bases in between. The CDR3 nucleotides are TGTGCCAGCTCACCTTTTAATCCTAACATGAACACTGAAGCTTTCTTT. Its translation is CASSPFNPNMNTEAFF.

This sequence joins TRBV5-4 and TRBJ1-1; possibly TRBD1 for D (5 bases). Between the trimmed V and J ends, which lost 0 bases and 0 bases, there was a span of 12 bases. Germline lookup yields CDR1 SGHNT and CDR2 YYREEE (reference sequence). The CDR3 consists of 16 residues. This CDR3 is CASSLAWGRMNTEAFF. The CDR3 DNA sequence: TGTGCCAGCAGCTTGGCGTGGGGCAGGATGAACACTGAAGCTTTCTTT.

Details on this clone: Other DNA sequences from this sample encode an identical CDR3 as well. The chain couples TRBV9 to TRBJ1-2; TRBD1 agrees at 7 bases. The trim removed 1 base at V and 4 bases at J, leaving 1 base unmatched. CDR1 and CDR2 (germline): SGDLS, YYNGEE. The CDR3 consists of 13 residues. The chain's CDR3 is CASSVRQGYGYTF. The CDR3, as DNA: TGTGCCAGCAGCGTAAGACAGGGCTATGGCTACACCTTC.